This T cell receptor (beta chain) was found in a study of CD8+ T cells in alopecia areata listed by TCRdb under 2018. Background for the entire study: Treated patients were enrolled in an open-label pilot trial of oral tofacitinib at 5 to 10 mg twice daily for moderate-to-severe alopecia areata. Tofacitinib was administered for 6 to 18 months, and 6 months of follow-up off drug were then conducted to assess delayed response and recurrence. High-throughput TCRbeta sequencing was used to examine T cell clonal expansion in alopecia areata in both the C3H/HeJ mouse model and human patients. In humans, TCRbeta sequencing was performed on scalp tissue and on sorted CD4+ and CD8+ peripheral blood T cells from healthy controls and from patients with patchy or totalis/universalis alopecia areata. Biopsies were taken from tofacitinib-treated patients at baseline and at 4 and 24 weeks of treatment, and a later scalp biopsy was taken in several of the tofacitinib-treated patients. Scalp clonality was compared among normal scalp (n=4), patchy alopecia areata scalp (n=8), and alopecia totalis/universalis scalp (n=8). The RNA source kit depended on sample type: the PAXgene miRNA kit for fixed scalp, the miRNeasy kit for PBMCs, and the RNeasy kit for mouse skin. TCRbeta CDR3 regions were amplified by immunoSEQ multiplex PCR with 35 Vbeta forward and 13 Jbeta reverse primers. On the study overall, not on this receptor specifically: TCR sequences shared between patients were less clear than in mice, possibly partly because of HLA diversity in the patient population. Unlike mouse skin, which is dominated by gammadelta T cells, normal human skin has resident alphabeta T cells that are also sequenced, and this complicates analysis of the scalp TCR repertoire. Compared with normal scalp, lesional scalp had higher clonality and more expanded CD8+ clones, particularly in alopecia totalis/universalis, a pattern that suggests antigenic drive.

From alopecia areata patients, peripheral blood was collected along with lesional scalp punch biopsies. After PBMCs were isolated by density centrifugation and stained for CD3, CD4 and CD8, a FACSAria was used to sort CD4+ and CD8+ T cells. Library generation was performed with the immunoSEQ multiplex PCR assay. RNA was extracted from all samples and reverse transcribed into cDNA as template for TCR sequencing. First-strand cDNA was synthesized with SuperScript III using a 2:1 mix of oligo-dT and random hexamers. A synthetic immune receptor repertoire was used to gauge amplification bias, and whatever bias remained was removed computationally. In the original analysis: Raw reads were preprocessed to remove errors, and CDR3 was defined by IMGT conventions from the conserved cysteine to phenylalanine. To get clonality, Shannon entropy was normalized by log2 of the number of productive unique TCRs and the result was subtracted from 1. CD4 or CD8 identity of scalp clones was inferred by cross-referencing scalp TCRbeta sequences with sorted blood CD4 and CD8 repertoires. This immuneACCESS table, as held by TCRdb, lists in-frame sequences with V and J called but not all clones. Of the missing ones, under half trace to an unresolved V gene in checked studies; the others have no known cause. V, J and clone size were drawn from that table, and D and trimming were deduced from the DNA. The sample table contains 130,000 to 150,000 clones; only one count was recorded for over 45% of them. The ten largest make up approximately 7% of the sample.

As regards this clone: Its antigen is not yet known. No much larger clone exists at a distance of one base, and base qualities are not known.

This sequence was found in a human donor with alopecia areata. Sequencing used CD4+ T cells sorted from blood.

The encoded CDR3 is CSARSTHEQYF. The sequence in DNA is TGCAGTGCTAGATCAACACACGAGCAGTACTTC. The chain is assembled from TRBV20-1 and TRBJ2-7, with the D gene not confidently named. CDR1 is given as DFQATT and CDR2 as SNEGSKA, both from the germline V gene (reference sequence). The CDR3 sequence holds 11 residues, the cysteine and phenylalanine included. Kept here is only the CDR3 DNA, which spans 33 bases and is read in frame from base 1. V is pared back by 2 bases and J by 5 bases, with 7 bases lying between the germline termini.